The 6 T cell receptor beta chains below all came from one sample that was sequenced in a study of CD8 T cells in ankylosing spondylitis. TCRdb re-called the 5' RACE reads through MiXCR, storing one row per CDR3 protein. The table shows roughly 170,000 distinct CDR3 sequences, with 8.5% to 10% occurring only once. The sample consisted of blood, either unsorted or a sorted T cell fraction (not recorded which). The receptors were gathered from a female donor with ankylosing spondylitis or in good health (not recorded which).

Ten or more counts support this clonotype. The chain joins TRBV7-6 to TRBJ2-1; TRBD2 matches 7 bases. V trimming: 1 base; J trimming: 5 bases; junction bases outside the gene matches: 5. The CDR3 has 15 residues. Germline CDR1 SGHVS, CDR2 FNYEAQ. CDR3 DNA sequence: TGTGCCAGCAGCTTAGGGCTAGCGGAGGACAATGAGCAGTTCTTC. Translation: CASSLGLAEDNEQFF.

This clonotype was counted ten times or more. The chain employs TRBV11-2 and TRBJ2-3; D is unresolved. V was pared by 5 bases and J by 2 bases, with 8 bases between. The CDR3 consists of 13 residues. CDR1 and CDR2 from the germline V gene are SGHAT and FQNNGV. The CDR3 sequence is CASSAFNTDTQYF. The DNA of the CDR3 is TGTGCCAGCAGCGCTTTCAACACAGATACGCAGTATTTT.

This chain connects TRBV5-6 to TRBJ1-2, with D possibly being TRBD1 (6 bases). CDR3 length: 18 residues. Trimming removed 2 bases at V and 1 base at J, with 21 bases between. Germline CDR1 reads SGHDT; CDR2 reads YYEEEE. As DNA, the CDR3 is TGTGCCAGCAGCTTCCGTACTTGGACAGAAGACAATAACTATGGCTACACCTTC. Amino acids: CASSFRTWTEDNNYGYTF.

Ten or more counts support this clonotype. The CDR3 is CASRTTPEIPDEQFF. The CDR3 bases are TGTGCCAGCAGAACGACCCCCGAGATCCCGGATGAGCAGTTCTTC. The gene calls are TRBV25-1 and TRBJ2-1; D unclear. Trimming pared 6 bases from V and 8 bases from J, leaving 20 bases between. Germline CDR1 reads MGHDK; CDR2 reads SYGVNS. CDR3 length: 15 residues.

The chain carries TRBV30 and TRBJ2-7, with 11 nucleotides matching TRBD2. The germline gives CDR1 GTSNPN, CDR2 SVGIG (reference sequence). The CDR3 spans 16 residues. V dropped 6 bases and J dropped 0; count of bases not matched to a gene: 10. The CDR3 DNA follows: TGTGCCTGTTTCGGGACTAGCGGAACTTTCTCCTACGAGCAGTACTTC. This gives the protein CACFGTSGTFSYEQYF.

The genes are TRBV12-3 or TRBV12-4 and TRBJ1-5, with D unresolved. V lost 7 bases to trimming and J lost 3 bases, with 10 bases between them. The CDR3 runs 13 residues. In nucleotides, the CDR3 is TGTGCCAGCAACCACGGATTCAATCAGCCCCAGCATTTT. It yields the protein CASNHGFNQPQHF.